The 13 T cell receptor beta chains below were found in one sample sequenced in a study of T-cell memory formation after mild COVID-19. MiXCR, run by TCRdb on the 5' RACE reads, gives a single entry per CDR3 protein. This table has hundreds of thousands of distinct CDR3 sequences, about a fifth appearing once. Sequencing was performed on PBMCs or a T cell subset sorted from them (not recorded which). These TCRs come from an adult woman who had mild COVID-19 (a few samples of this study predate the infection). Cell type and time point are not known.

This clonotype was seen at least ten times. The gene calls are TRBV7-3 and TRBJ2-5; D might be TRBD1 (6 bases). With 3 bases removed from V and 2 bases from J, the gap between germline ends came to 10 bases. Germline V CDR1 and CDR2: SGHTA, FQGTGA. The CDR3 consists of 14 residues. The CDR3 region is CASSFAGTQETQYF. The CDR3 region has the DNA TGTGCCAGCAGCTTTGCCGGGACACAAGAGACCCAGTACTTC.

The genes are TRBV20-1 and TRBJ2-1; D might be TRBD2 (5 bases). The CDR3 sequence is 16 residues long. CDR1 is DFQATT and CDR2 is SNEGSKA in the germline V gene (reference sequence). Trimming took off 0 bases at V and 6 bases at J, with 18 bases between the two ends. CDR3 nucleotides: TGCAGTGCTAGAGATCGGACCAGCGGAGCCGCCAATGAGCAGTTCTTC. Residues: CSARDRTSGAANEQFF.

V is TRBV5-8 and J is TRBJ2-2; TRBD1 or TRBD2 may be the D gene (5 bases each). Per the germline V gene, CDR1 is SGHTS and CDR2 is YDEGEE. This CDR3 spans 15 amino acids. Trimming pared 4 bases from V and 2 bases from J, leaving 12 bases between. The CDR3 region has the DNA TGTGCCAGCAGCCGGGACCGCCTAAACACCGGGGAGCTGTTTTTT. Its translation: CASSRDRLNTGELFF. Based on the CDR3 plus reference TRBV5-8 and TRBJ2-2, the full variable domain is EAGVTQSPTHLIKTRGQQATLRCSPISGHTSVYWYQQALGLGLQFLLWYDEGEERNRGNFPPRFSGRQFPNYSSELNVNALELEDSALYLCASSRDRLNTGELFFGEGSRLTVL.

This sequence joins TRBV19 and TRBJ2-3; no clear D. Per the germline V gene, CDR1 is LNHDA and CDR2 is SQIVND (reference sequence). V shed 3 bases and J shed 0 bases, with 7 bases lying between them. The CDR3 runs 14 residues. The CDR3 here is CASSIAESTDTQYF. In DNA, the CDR3 is TGTGCCAGTAGTATCGCAGAGAGCACAGATACGCAGTATTTT.

The CDR3 DNA follows: TGCAGCGTTAGAACCGGGACACCCGGGGGTAGTGAGCAGTTCTTC. Its protein product is CSVRTGTPGGSEQFF. The rearrangement uses TRBV29-1 and TRBJ2-1; D tentatively reads TRBD1 or TRBD2 (6 bases each). The CDR3 extends over 15 amino acids. V lost 5 bases and J 9 bases, leaving 23 bases between the germline ends. The V gene's germline CDR1 is SQVTM and CDR2 ANQGSEA.

The chain carries TRBV30 and TRBJ2-7; TRBD1 might be the D (6 bases). CDR1 and CDR2 (germline): GTSNPN, SVGIG (reference sequence). The V and J ends lost 8 bases and 6 bases respectively, with 20 bases between them. This CDR3 has 13 residues. The CDR3 loop reads CALNRARWGEQYF. The CDR3 DNA follows: TGTGCCCTCAACAGGGCTCGTTGGGGCGAGCAGTACTTC.

This chain joins TRBV6-5 and TRBJ1-1; TRBD1 agrees at 7 bases. This CDR3 spans 14 amino acids. V gave up 5 bases and J gave up 1 base; unmatched junction bases: 4. Germline CDR1 and CDR2: MNHEY and SVGAGI. The CDR3 nucleotides are TGTGCCAGCAGTCTGACAGGGCCGAACACTGAAGCTTTCTTT. Protein product: CASSLTGPNTEAFF.

This clonotype showed up just a few times. J is TRBJ2-3 and V is TRBV7-9; 13 bases agree with TRBD2. Germline values: CDR1 SEHNR, CDR2 FQNEAQ (reference sequence). The CDR3 consists of 20 residues. V trimming: 5 bases; J trimming: 0 bases; junction bases outside the gene matches: 14. The CDR3 loop reads CASSPRLAGGMPLSTDTQYF. The CDR3 DNA sequence: TGTGCCAGCAGCCCTCGACTAGCGGGGGGAATGCCGCTAAGCACAGATACGCAGTATTTT.

This clonotype turned up a few times. V is TRBV30 and J is TRBJ2-1; 8 nucleotides agree with TRBD2. After removal of 5 bases from V and 7 bases from J, the junction contained 7 bases not matched to a gene. This CDR3 comprises 13 residues. The germline gives CDR1 GTSNPN, CDR2 SVGIG (reference sequence). CDR3 sequence reads: CAWEPGTRNEQFF. As DNA, the CDR3 is TGTGCCTGGGAGCCCGGGACTAGAAATGAGCAGTTCTTC. Supplemented by reference TRBV30 and TRBJ2-1, the full variable domain reads SQTIHQWPATLVQPVGSPLSLECTVEGTSNPNLYWYRQAAGRGLQLLFYSVGIGQISSEVPQNLSASRPQDRQFILSSKKLLLSDSGFYLCAWEPGTRNEQFFGPGTRLTVL.

The chain uses TRBV18 and TRBJ1-1; D gene ambiguous. Germline loops: CDR1 KGHSH, CDR2 LQKENI. V gave up 3 bases and J gave up 0 bases, with 8 bases separating them. The CDR3 spans 14 residues. This CDR3 reads CASSPDWMNTEAFF. CDR3 sequence (DNA): TGTGCCAGCTCACCGGACTGGATGAACACTGAAGCTTTCTTT.

The CDR3 bases are TGCGCCAGCAGCTTCTCGGGTGGCACTGAAGCTTTCTTT. Its translation: CASSFSGGTEAFF. This chain joins TRBV5-1 and TRBJ1-1; D uncertain. The V end was cut by 2 bases, the J end by 4 bases, with 9 bases between. The CDR3 covers 13 residues. CDR1 is SGHRS and CDR2 is YFSETQ in the germline V gene.

The rearrangement links TRBV12-3 or TRBV12-4 to TRBJ1-2, with unresolved D. Deletions cut 2 bases from V and 6 bases from J, with 16 bases between. The CDR3 totals 15 residues. CDR3: CASSLTGVQAHGYTF. The CDR3 coding sequence is TGTGCCAGCAGTTTAACTGGAGTTCAAGCGCATGGCTACACCTTC.

V gene TRBV5-1 combines with J gene TRBJ1-2, with 7 bases fitting TRBD1. The CDR3 runs 14 residues. Looked up from germline, CDR1 is SGHRS and CDR2 is YFSETQ. After removal of 4 bases from V and 3 bases from J, the junction contained 6 bases not matched to a gene. In DNA form, the CDR3 reads TGCGCCAGCAGCCGGGACAGCGGATACTATGGCTACACCTTC. This sequence encodes CASSRDSGYYGYTF. The whole variable domain, remainder taken from reference TRBV5-1 and TRBJ1-2, is KAGVTQTPRYLIKTRGQQVTLSCSPISGHRSVSWYQQTPGQGLQFLFEYFSETQRNKGNFPGRFSGRQFSNSRSEMNVSTLELGDSALYLCASSRDSGYYGYTFGSGTRLTVV.